These 10 T cell receptor beta chains were sequenced from one sample in a study of beta chain features in type 1 diabetes. Study outcomes and limitations: The study found moderately but significantly shorter TCRB CDR3s in all four CD4+ subsets of Type 1 diabetes patients.

The entirety of the isolated RNA underwent reverse transcription, so expressed TCRB transcripts were sequenced. Repertoires were generated with immunoSEQ multiplex PCR, while TCRdb's copy carries only in-frame clones and drops some. The repertoire consists of roughly 51,000 clones, with around half occurring once and the leading ten covering 2.6%. The antigens of these receptors remain unknown. The sequenced sample consisted of Tregs from blood. Source of these receptors: a woman aged 40 to 55 with type 1 diabetes.

V is TRBV19 and J is TRBJ1-6; 8 bases match TRBD1. V gave up 4 bases and J gave up 9 bases; unmatched junction bases: 8. CDR3 length equals 15 residues. CDR1 is LNHDA and CDR2 is SQIVND in the germline V gene (reference sequence). The CDR3 DNA is TGTGCCAGTAGTAGCCGGACAGGGTGGGGTTCACCCCTCCACTTT. Translation: CASSSRTGWGSPLHF. The variable domain in full, completed from reference TRBV19 and TRBJ1-6, reads DGGITQSPKYLFRKEGQNVTLSCEQNLNHDAMYWYRQDPGQGLRLIYYSQIVNDFQKGDIAEGYSVSREKKESFPLTVTSAQKNPTAFYLCASSSRTGWGSPLHFGNGTRLTVT.

In DNA, the CDR3 is TGTGCCAGCAGCCTGGACGGGGGAGGTTCACCCCTCCACTTT. This translates into CASSLDGGGSPLHF. This chain connects TRBV9 to TRBJ1-6; D is possibly TRBD1 (5 bases). This CDR3 spans 14 amino acids. With 4 bases removed from V and 9 bases from J, the gap between germline ends came to 14 bases. The V gene's germline CDR1 is SGDLS and CDR2 YYNGEE.

The rearrangement joins TRBV28 to TRBJ1-4, with D unresolved. Per germline, CDR1 MDHEN and CDR2 SYDVKM. The ends were cut back, 7 bases at V and 4 bases at J, with 10 bases in the middle. This CDR3 has 13 amino acids. DNA for the CDR3: TGTGCCAGCACCGAGGTCTTTAATGAAAAACTGTTTTTT. It specifies CASTEVFNEKLFF. The full variable domain, rest sourced from reference TRBV28 and TRBJ1-4, is DVKVTQSSRYLVKRTGEKVFLECVQDMDHENMFWYRQDPGLGLRLIYFSYDVKMKEKGDIPEGYSVSREKKERFSLILESASTNQTSMYLCASTEVFNEKLFFGSGTQLSVL.

The rearrangement links TRBV6-1 to TRBJ1-5, with no clear D. The ends were cut back, 1 base at V and 7 bases at J, with 8 bases in the middle. This CDR3 comprises 13 residues. The V gene's germline CDR1 is MNHNS and CDR2 SASEGT. In DNA, the CDR3 is TGTGCCAGCAGTGAAGTCCAAAGCCAGCCCCAGCATTTT. Translation gives CASSEVQSQPQHF.

The rearrangement uses TRBV2 and TRBJ2-1, with D hard to call. Per the germline V gene, CDR1 is SNHLY and CDR2 is FYNNEI. CDR3 length: 11 amino acids. The ends were cut back, 8 bases at V and 3 bases at J, with 5 bases in the middle. The CDR3 DNA reads TGTGCCAGCTGCTACTACAATGAGCAGTTCTTC. It translates to CASCYYNEQFF.

V usage is TRBV15 and J usage is TRBJ1-6, with 7 bases that match TRBD1. Germline V gene sequence: CDR1 LNHNV, CDR2 YYDKDF (reference sequence). This CDR3 contains 15 residues. V was pared by 5 bases and J by 8 bases, with 9 bases of the junction left unmatched. The CDR3 region has the DNA TGTGCCACCAGCGGCGAGAGACAGGGACATTCACCCCTCCACTTT. This translates into CATSGERQGHSPLHF.

Only a few counts were recorded for this clone. The chain couples TRBV10-3 to TRBJ2-1; D is perhaps TRBD2 (5 bases). Germline values: CDR1 ENHRY, CDR2 SYGVKD. The germline V and J ends were trimmed by 7 bases and 10 bases, with 14 bases remaining between them. The CDR3 is 12 amino acids. The DNA for the CDR3 is TGTGCCATCAAGGGTCAGCGGACGGAGCAGTTCTTC. It is translated as CAIKGQRTEQFF.

This clone was seen only a few times. CDR3 nucleotides: TGTGCCAGCAGCCAACCGGGACTCGGTTCACCCCTCCACTTT. Translating it yields CASSQPGLGSPLHF. The chain couples TRBV7-2 to TRBJ1-6, with D perhaps matching TRBD1 (5 bases). The CDR3 is 14 amino acids. V lost 5 bases to trimming and J lost 9 bases, with 14 bases between them. Germline V gives CDR1 SGHTA, CDR2 FQGNSA.

The J gene is TRBJ2-7, the V gene TRBV15; 7 bases map to TRBD2. The germline CDR1 and CDR2 sequences are LNHNV and YYDKDF (reference sequence). Trimming cost V 0 bases and J 1 base; bases outside gene matches: 6. CDR3 length equals 16 residues. The CDR3 DNA is TGTGCCACCAGCAGAGATCGAAGGGAGGGATCCTACGAGCAGTACTTC. Its protein product is CATSRDRREGSYEQYF. Full variable domain (remainder filled in from reference TRBV15 and TRBJ2-7): DAMVIQNPRYQVTQFGKPVTLSCSQTLNHNVMYWYQQKSSQAPKLLFHYYDKDFNNEADTPDNFQSRRPNTSFCFLDIRSPGLGDTAMYLCATSRDRREGSYEQYFGPGTRLTVT.

CDR3 in amino acids: CASSPLSGTSGEQYF. The CDR3 DNA follows: TGTGCCAGCAGCCCTTTAAGCGGGACTAGCGGCGAGCAGTACTTC. The chain combines TRBV9 with TRBJ2-5, with 11 bases matching TRBD2. The last part of the DNA fits TRBJ2-7 better; the J call may be wrong. The CDR3 contains 15 residues. Germline V CDR1 and CDR2: SGDLS, YYNGEE.